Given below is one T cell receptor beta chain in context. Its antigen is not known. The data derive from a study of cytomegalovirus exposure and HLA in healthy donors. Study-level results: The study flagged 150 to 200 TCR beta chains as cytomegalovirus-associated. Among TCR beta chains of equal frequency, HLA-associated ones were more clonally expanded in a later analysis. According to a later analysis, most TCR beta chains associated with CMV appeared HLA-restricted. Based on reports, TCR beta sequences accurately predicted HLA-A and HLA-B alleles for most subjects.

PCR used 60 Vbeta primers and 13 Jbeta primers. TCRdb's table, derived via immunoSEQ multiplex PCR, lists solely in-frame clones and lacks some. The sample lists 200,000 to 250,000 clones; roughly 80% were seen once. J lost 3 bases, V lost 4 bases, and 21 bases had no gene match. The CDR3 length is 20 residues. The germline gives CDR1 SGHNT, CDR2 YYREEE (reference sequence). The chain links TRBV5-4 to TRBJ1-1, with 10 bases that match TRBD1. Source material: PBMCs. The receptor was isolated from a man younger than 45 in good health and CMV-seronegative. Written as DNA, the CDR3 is TGTGCCAGCAGCCCAGACAGGGGGCGACTCGTCATCGCCAAGGACACTGAAGCTTTCTTT. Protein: CASSPDRGRLVIAKDTEAFF.